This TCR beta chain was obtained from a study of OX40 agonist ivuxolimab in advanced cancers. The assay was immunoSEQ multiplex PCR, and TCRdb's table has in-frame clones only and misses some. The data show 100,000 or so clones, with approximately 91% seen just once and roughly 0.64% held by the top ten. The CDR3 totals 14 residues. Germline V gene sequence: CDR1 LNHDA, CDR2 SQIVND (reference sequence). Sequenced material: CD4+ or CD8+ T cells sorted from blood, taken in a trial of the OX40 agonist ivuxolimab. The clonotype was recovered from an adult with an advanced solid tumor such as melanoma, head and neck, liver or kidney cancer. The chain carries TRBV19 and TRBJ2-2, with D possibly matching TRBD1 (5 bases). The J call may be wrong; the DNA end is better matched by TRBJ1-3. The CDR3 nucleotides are TGTGCCAGTAGTGTGAGGGGCTCTGGAAACACCATATATTTT. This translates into CASSVRGSGNTIYF.